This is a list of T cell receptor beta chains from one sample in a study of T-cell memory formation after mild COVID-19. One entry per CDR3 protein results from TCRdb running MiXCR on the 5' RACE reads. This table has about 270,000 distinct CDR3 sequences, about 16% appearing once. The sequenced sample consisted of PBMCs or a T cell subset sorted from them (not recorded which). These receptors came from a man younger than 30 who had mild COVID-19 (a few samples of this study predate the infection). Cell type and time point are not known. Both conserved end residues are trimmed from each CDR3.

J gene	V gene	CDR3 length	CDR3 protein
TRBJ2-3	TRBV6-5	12	ASKPISSTDTQY
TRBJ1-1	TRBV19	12	ASSINDLGTEAF
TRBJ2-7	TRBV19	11	ASSISTGGEQY
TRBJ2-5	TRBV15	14	ATSREGDGSQETQY
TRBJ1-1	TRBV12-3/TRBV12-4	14	ASSSIGGEMNTEAF
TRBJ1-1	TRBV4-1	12	ASSQYIENTEAF
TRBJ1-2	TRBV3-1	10	ASSHPGEGYT
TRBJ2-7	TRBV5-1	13	ASSLEGTAVYEQY
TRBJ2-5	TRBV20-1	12	SARARRGLETQY
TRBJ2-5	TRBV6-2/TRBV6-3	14	ASSYSKGRRQETQY
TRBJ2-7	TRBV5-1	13	ASSVTRGSYYEQY
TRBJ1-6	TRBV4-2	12	ASRRTGPNSPLH
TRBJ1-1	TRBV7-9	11	ASSDQGRAEAF
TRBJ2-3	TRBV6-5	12	ASSYEASTDTQY
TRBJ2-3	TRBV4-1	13	ASSQEIARGDTQY
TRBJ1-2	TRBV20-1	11	SARVQSTDGYT
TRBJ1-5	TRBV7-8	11	ASSARTGQPQH
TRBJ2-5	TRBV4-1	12	ASSHLTGQETQY
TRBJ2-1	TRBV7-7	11	ASSLGVNNEQF
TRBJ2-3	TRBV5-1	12	ASSLASGADTQY
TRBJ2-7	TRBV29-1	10	SVAVGRYEQY
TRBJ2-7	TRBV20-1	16	SASARPELGGSSYEQY
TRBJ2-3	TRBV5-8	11	ASSLRGSDTQY
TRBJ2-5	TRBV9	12	ASSTRTSGETQY
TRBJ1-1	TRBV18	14	ASSPLQGRRNTEAF
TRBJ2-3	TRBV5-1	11	ASSPGDRDTQY
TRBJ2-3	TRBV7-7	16	ASSSDRDVSGVTDTQY
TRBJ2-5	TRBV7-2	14	ASSLGGTGDQETQY
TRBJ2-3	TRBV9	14	ASSVAPAFSTDTQY
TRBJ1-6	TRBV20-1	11	SAPRQGFSPLH
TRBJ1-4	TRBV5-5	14	ASTLSPGEPNEKLF
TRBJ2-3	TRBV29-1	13	SVRKRAVVEDTQY
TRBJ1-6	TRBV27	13	ASSIGGSYNSPLH
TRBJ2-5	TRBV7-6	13	ASSPRSGVRETQY
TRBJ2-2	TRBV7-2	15	ASSLAMWTENTGELF
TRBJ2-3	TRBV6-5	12	ASRNHLSGDTQY
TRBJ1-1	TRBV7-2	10	ASRPSGTEAF
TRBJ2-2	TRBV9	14	ASSVGLQVNTGELF
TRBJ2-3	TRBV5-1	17	ASSFALAGFASSTDTQY
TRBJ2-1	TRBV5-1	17	ASSLDPPLTITQKHEQF
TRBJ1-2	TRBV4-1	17	ASSQDGRRTDFTVDGYT
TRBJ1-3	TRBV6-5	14	ASSKSTGTSGNTIY
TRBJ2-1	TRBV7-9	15	ASSLARTGLAGAPLF
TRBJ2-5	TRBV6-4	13	ASSAGTGGAETQY
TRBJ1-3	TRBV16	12	ASSQDSLVSTIY
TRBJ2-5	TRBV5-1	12	ASSLGGASETQY
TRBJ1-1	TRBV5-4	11	ASSLARDTEAF
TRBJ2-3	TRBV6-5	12	ASSYGVSTDTQY
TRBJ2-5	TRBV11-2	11	ASSTSGTEIQY
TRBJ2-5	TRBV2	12	ASSEASVRGTQY